These 8 T cell receptor beta chains were sequenced from one sample in a study of T cell responses to AZD1222 COVID-19 vaccine. Produced via immunoSEQ multiplex PCR; TCRdb's table is partial and in-frame only. In the table there are approximately 130,000 clones, about 89% of which are singletons. The sequencing used peripheral blood, collected on day 0 of AZD1222 vaccination. The receptors here all came from an adult in good health.

The V gene is TRBV18, the J gene TRBJ1-2; D unresolved. CDR1 KGHSH and CDR2 LQKENI come from the germline V gene. There are 16 residues in the CDR3. Deletions cut 3 bases from V and 7 bases from J, with 21 bases between. The CDR3: CASSPPALLRRIGYTF. Here the CDR3 DNA reads TGTGCCAGCTCACCTCCCGCCCTCCTCCGGCGAATTGGCTACACCTTC.

The V and J genes are TRBV5-1 and TRBJ2-1; 13 nucleotides line up with TRBD2. From germline, CDR1 is SGHRS and CDR2 YFSETQ. V lost 4 bases and J lost 7; bases outside the gene matches: 11. This CDR3 is built from 17 residues. The CDR3 sequence is CASSTGLAGYMWNEQFF. The DNA of the CDR3 is TGCGCCAGCAGCACGGGACTAGCGGGATATATGTGGAATGAGCAGTTCTTC.

The rearrangement joins TRBV23-1 to TRBJ1-5, with D possibly being TRBD1 (5 bases). TRBV23-1 is flagged as an ORF with uncertain function. The CDR3 consists of 15 residues. V lost 8 bases and J 4 bases, leaving 18 bases between the germline ends. The CDR3 sequence: CASAPGLGSNQPQHF. Written as DNA, the CDR3 is TGCGCCAGCGCGCCGGGACTTGGAAGTAATCAGCCCCAGCATTTT.

This chain links TRBV6-5 with TRBJ1-5; D is perhaps TRBD1 (5 bases). The germline V gene encodes CDR1 MNHEY and CDR2 SVGAGI. V lost 8 bases to trimming and J lost 1 base, with 12 bases between them. The CDR3 spans 14 residues. The CDR3 protein is CASAMGGSNQPQHF. For the CDR3, the DNA is TGTGCCAGCGCTATGGGGGGGAGCAATCAGCCCCAGCATTTT.

This rearrangement joins TRBV30 to TRBJ2-3, with TRBD2 as a possible D gene (6 bases). CDR1 and CDR2 from the germline V gene are GTSNPN and SVGIG (reference sequence). This CDR3 is built from 14 residues. The V gene lost 1 base and the J gene lost 1 base, with 9 bases spanning the gap. The CDR3 is CAWSGLGGTDTQYF. For the CDR3, the DNA is TGTGCCTGGAGTGGACTAGGAGGCACAGATACGCAGTATTTT. The full variable domain, with the rest looked up from reference TRBV30 and TRBJ2-3, is SQTIHQWPATLVQPVGSPLSLECTVEGTSNPNLYWYRQAAGRGLQLLFYSVGIGQISSEVPQNLSASRPQDRQFILSSKKLLLSDSGFYLCAWSGLGGTDTQYFGPGTRLTVL.

The CDR3 DNA reads as TGCGCCAGCAGCTTCAAGGGGGCTCAAAACGAGCAGTACTTC. Translated, it gives CASSFKGAQNEQYF. The V call is TRBV5-1, the J call TRBJ2-7; the match to TRBD1 covers 7 bases. The CDR3 consists of 14 residues. V dropped 2 bases and J dropped 5; count of bases not matched to a gene: 7. Germline V lookup: CDR1 SGHRS, CDR2 YFSETQ.

The table lists this clone with a few counts. The V gene is TRBV28, the J gene TRBJ2-7; TRBD2 aligns across 10 bases. Trimming cost V 7 bases and J 7 bases; bases outside gene matches: 10. This CDR3 is 14 amino acids long. CDR1 and CDR2 from the germline V gene are MDHEN and SYDVKM. CDR3: CASISAGGPREQYF. The CDR3 DNA reads as TGTGCCAGCATTTCAGCGGGAGGGCCGCGGGAGCAGTACTTC.

V is TRBV18 and J is TRBJ2-1, with D possibly matching TRBD1 (6 bases). Trimming removed 6 bases at V and 0 bases at J, with 12 bases between. CDR3 length equals 15 residues. Germline CDR1 KGHSH, CDR2 LQKENI. CDR3 coding DNA: TGTGCCAGCTCGCGCGACAGGAGCTCCTACAATGAGCAGTTCTTC. The encoded protein is CASSRDRSSYNEQFF.